The source of this T cell receptor beta chain is a study of PD-1 blockade in classical Hodgkin lymphoma. The overall study: Patients got intravenous nivolumab 3 mg/kg every 2 weeks. Whole-study results and caveats: Lower baseline TCR diversity was reported for newly diagnosed patients than for healthy donors. It was among complete responders that baseline diversity resembled that of newly diagnosed patients. A significant rise in TCR diversity was seen by C4D1 for CD4+ cells but not for CD8+ cells.

Following autologous stem cell transplantation, relapse occurred in every patient, and exposure to brentuximab vedotin varied. This CDR3 has 13 amino acids. Germline V CDR1 and CDR2: SNHLY, FYNNEI. The V gene end was trimmed by 1 base and the J gene end by 7 bases; junction bases not matched to a gene: 2. The repertoire was sequenced with immunoSEQ multiplex PCR; TCRdb's copy has only in-frame clones and lacks some. The table lists about 10,000 clones, approximately 90% of them singletons. Points on this clone: Its antigen is currently unknown.

The chain has TRBV2 and TRBJ2-7, with 9 nucleotides matching TRBD1. The specimen comprised peripheral blood mononuclear cells (PBMCs), sampled at baseline. This sequence was found in a human donor with classical Hodgkin lymphoma. The CDR3 DNA is TGTGCCAGCAGTGAAGGGACAGGGGATGAGCAGTACTTC. Translated: CASSEGTGDEQYF.